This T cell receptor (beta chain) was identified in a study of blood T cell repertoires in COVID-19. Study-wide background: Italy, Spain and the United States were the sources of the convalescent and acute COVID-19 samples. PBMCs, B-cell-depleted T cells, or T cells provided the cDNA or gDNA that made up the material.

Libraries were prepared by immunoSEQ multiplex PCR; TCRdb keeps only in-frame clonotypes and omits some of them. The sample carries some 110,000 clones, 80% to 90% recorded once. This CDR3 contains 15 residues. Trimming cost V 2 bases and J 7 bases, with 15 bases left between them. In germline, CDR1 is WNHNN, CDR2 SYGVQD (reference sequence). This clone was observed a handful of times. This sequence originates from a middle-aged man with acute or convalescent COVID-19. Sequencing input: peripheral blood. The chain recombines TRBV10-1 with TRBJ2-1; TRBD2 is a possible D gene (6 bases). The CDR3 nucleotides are TGCGCCAGCAGTGAGGGAACGGGAGTCCCGAATGAGCAGTTCTTC. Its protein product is CASSEGTGVPNEQFF.